The clone carrying this T cell receptor (beta chain) has ten or more counts. MiXCR, run by TCRdb on the 5' RACE reads, gives a single entry per CDR3 protein. The repertoire includes approximately 200,000 distinct CDR3 sequences, about 13% of them detected once, and more than 15% sits in the top ten. The source of the sample is a study of CD8 T cells in ankylosing spondylitis. The CDR3 has 14 residues. From germline, CDR1 is SEHNR and CDR2 FQNEAQ (reference sequence). V lost 5 bases, J lost 7 bases, and 17 bases lay in between. The source material was blood, either unsorted or a sorted T cell fraction (not recorded which). This receptor was identified in a male donor with ankylosing spondylitis or in good health (not recorded which). V is TRBV7-9 and J is TRBJ1-1, with D maybe TRBD1 (5 bases). The CDR3 spells CASSPHLGLFEAFF. The CDR3 nucleotides are TGTGCCAGCAGCCCTCACCTGGGACTTTTTGAAGCTTTCTTT.